What follows is one T cell receptor (beta chain) and its context. The assay was immunoSEQ multiplex PCR, and TCRdb's table has in-frame clones only and misses some. The sample has tens of thousands of clones; over 95% are singletons. V trimming: 1 base; J trimming: 0 bases; junction bases outside the gene matches: 7. CDR3 size: 18 residues. Germline CDR1 is SGHVS and CDR2 is FNYEAQ. These data originate in a study of technical replicates of blood from a handful of donors. Sequenced sample: T cells isolated from PBMCs. This chain connects TRBV7-6 to TRBJ2-2; 8 nucleotides agree with TRBD1. This TCR was recovered from a human donor in good health. The CDR3: CASSLDLDREANTGELFF. The CDR3 nucleotides are TGTGCCAGCAGCTTAGATTTGGACAGGGAAGCGAACACCGGGGAGCTGTTTTTT.